The source of this T cell receptor (beta chain) is a study of response to subunit inactivated influenza vaccine. Study-level findings and limits: A suggestion made by the authors is that each seasonal influenza vaccination recruits few new T cells.

TCRdb called the RT-PCR reads again in MiXCR, with one record for every CDR3 protein. In the table there are about 170,000 distinct CDR3 sequences, more than 10% of which are singletons. This clonotype turned up a few times. As yet, its antigen is unknown. Per germline, CDR1 LGHNA and CDR2 YSLEER. J was trimmed by 6 bases and V by 2 bases; bases with no gene match: 6. This CDR3 has 15 residues. This sample also belongs to another study, concerning T cells expressing NK-cell markers. That report notes: Generation of TCR beta cDNA was performed by 5'RACE template switching incorporating UMIs. All TCR beta repertoires analysed originated from sorted CD3+CD56+NKG2C+, CD3+CD56+NKG2C- and CD3+CD56-NKG2C+ T cells. There were a few donors in whom these clonotypes also led the CD3+CD56-NKG2C+ fraction. Expanded NKG2C+ T cell clones had unclear HCMV specificity.

The material sequenced was CD8+ T cells sorted from PBMCs, taken about 12 days after vaccination. The rearrangement joins TRBV4-3 to TRBJ2-1, with 8 bases lining up with TRBD1. This TCR was sampled from a man over 45 who received an inactivated influenza vaccine. The CDR3 DNA is TGCGCCAGCAGCCAATGGGCCGGGACAGGCAATGAGCAGTTCTTC. Translation: CASSQWAGTGNEQFF.